This TCR beta chain was recovered during a study of cytomegalovirus exposure and HLA in healthy donors. Data came from immunoSEQ multiplex PCR; TCRdb stores just in-frame clones and leaves some out. Of 57,000 or so clones listed, about 93% are singletons. The 120-subject validation cohort, separate from the roughly 700-subject first cohort, included the donors. Points on this clone: Its antigen is unknown.

Study conclusions and caveats: The tendency of first-cohort TCR clusters to co-occur in the 120 or so validation repertoires emerged from a later analysis. The study listed 150 to 200 cytomegalovirus-associated TCR beta chains. The classifier reportedly diagnosed cytomegalovirus status with high specificity and sensitivity.

The CDR3 totals 14 residues. Trimming took 8 bases from V and 1 from J, leaving 14 bases between them. CDR1 MNHEY and CDR2 SVGAGI come from the germline V gene. The source is a man aged 18 to 29 in good health and CMV-seronegative. The sequencing sample was made of PBMCs. The chain has TRBV6-5 and TRBJ1-1; maybe TRBD1 (6 bases). CDR3 DNA: TGTGCCAGCGGCCCGACAGGAGAGAACACTGAAGCTTTCTTT. Amino acids: CASGPTGENTEAFF.